Listed below are T cell receptor beta chains from one sample, sequenced in a study of HIV-infected children after antiretroviral therapy interruption. TCRdb independently ran MiXCR on the 3' RACE reads; one entry per CDR3 protein. The sample has approximately 95,000 distinct CDR3 sequences, roughly 6.4% seen once. The sample in question was CD45RA+ CD4+ T cells from PBMCs, pooled from several time points, obtained from a donor given antiretroviral therapy, either interrupted or continuous. Receptors originate from a pool of human donors with HIV. CDR3s include the opening cysteine and the closing phenylalanine or tryptophan. The order of the fields is V gene, clone size, D gene, J gene, CDR3 protein, CDR3 DNA. A D gene is named only where the DNA matches it firmly. Part of the rows lack a size; the others show once, few, many or a class for expanded clones.

v_call: TRBV11-3
clone_size: .
d_call: .
j_call: TRBJ1-2
cdr3_aa: CASSLTGPYYGYTF
cdr3_nt: TGTGCCAGCAGCTTGACAGGCCCCTACTATGGCTACACCTTC

v_call: TRBV3-1
clone_size: .
d_call: TRBD2
j_call: TRBJ2-7
cdr3_aa: CASSRLAGSEQYF
cdr3_nt: TGTGCCAGCAGCCGGCTAGCGGGGAGCGAGCAGTACTTC

v_call: TRBV7-9
clone_size: many
d_call: .
j_call: TRBJ2-7
cdr3_aa: CASSKLHFGDYEQYF
cdr3_nt: TGTGCCAGCAGTAAACTACACTTCGGGGACTACGAGCAGTACTTC

v_call: TRBV7-6
clone_size: many
d_call: .
j_call: TRBJ2-1
cdr3_aa: CASSTGEEWYNEQFF
cdr3_nt: TGTGCCAGCAGCACTGGGGAGGAGTGGTACAATGAGCAGTTCTTC

v_call: TRBV5-1
clone_size: many
d_call: TRBD1
j_call: TRBJ1-4
cdr3_aa: CASSYGTGNEKLFF
cdr3_nt: TGCGCCAGCAGCTACGGGACAGGGAACGAAAAACTGTTTTTT

v_call: TRBV13
clone_size: many
d_call: TRBD1
j_call: TRBJ2-1
cdr3_aa: CASSPDRGQWEQFF
cdr3_nt: TGTGCCAGCTCACCGGACAGGGGGCAATGGGAGCAGTTCTTC

v_call: TRBV7-9
clone_size: few
d_call: .
j_call: TRBJ2-1
cdr3_aa: CASSQAGLNEQFF
cdr3_nt: TGTGCCAGCAGTCAGGCAGGGCTAAATGAGCAGTTCTTC

v_call: TRBV24-1
clone_size: many
d_call: TRBD1
j_call: TRBJ1-1
cdr3_aa: CATRSGTGGKGTEAFF
cdr3_nt: TGTGCCACCAGATCCGGGACAGGGGGGAAGGGAACTGAAGCTTTCTTT

v_call: TRBV12-3/TRBV12-4
clone_size: many
d_call: .
j_call: TRBJ2-3
cdr3_aa: CASSSLADTQYF
cdr3_nt: TGTGCCAGCAGTTCCCTAGCGGATACGCAGTATTTT

v_call: TRBV6-6
clone_size: many
d_call: TRBD1
j_call: TRBJ1-2
cdr3_aa: CASREQGAAPSGYTF
cdr3_nt: TGTGCCAGCAGGGAACAGGGGGCGGCCCCAAGTGGCTACACCTTC

v_call: TRBV29-1
clone_size: few
d_call: .
j_call: TRBJ2-7
cdr3_aa: CSVRSSYEQYF
cdr3_nt: TGCAGCGTTAGGAGCTCCTACGAGCAGTACTTC

v_call: TRBV12-3/TRBV12-4
clone_size: many
d_call: .
j_call: TRBJ2-4
cdr3_aa: CASSPMTPGHLALAKNIQYF
cdr3_nt: TGTGCCAGCAGTCCCATGACCCCGGGACACCTAGCTCTAGCCAAAAACATTCAGTACTTC

v_call: TRBV7-2
clone_size: few
d_call: TRBD1
j_call: TRBJ2-7
cdr3_aa: CASSAAGTGSSYEQYF
cdr3_nt: TGTGCCAGCAGCGCAGCCGGGACAGGGAGCTCCTACGAGCAGTACTTC

v_call: TRBV19
clone_size: few
d_call: .
j_call: TRBJ1-1
cdr3_aa: CASSIRVANTEAFF
cdr3_nt: TGTGCCAGTAGTATAAGGGTGGCGAACACTGAAGCTTTCTTT

v_call: TRBV11-2
clone_size: many
d_call: .
j_call: TRBJ1-1
cdr3_aa: CASSRDPHQAFF
cdr3_nt: TGTGCCAGCAGCCGGGACCCACATCAAGCTTTCTTT

v_call: TRBV9
clone_size: .
d_call: TRBD1
j_call: TRBJ1-6
cdr3_aa: CASSVQGQGSGNSPLHF
cdr3_nt: TGTGCCAGCAGCGTACAGGGACAGGGTTCAGGGAACTCACCCCTCCACTTT

v_call: TRBV6-5
clone_size: many
d_call: TRBD2
j_call: TRBJ2-3
cdr3_aa: CASSYYTPTSGTADTQYF
cdr3_nt: TGTGCCAGCAGTTACTATACCCCAACTAGCGGGACAGCAGATACGCAGTATTTT

v_call: TRBV5-1
clone_size: many
d_call: TRBD2
j_call: TRBJ2-1
cdr3_aa: CASSSSLPAGVGNEQFF
cdr3_nt: TGCGCCAGCAGCTCCTCCCTGCCAGCGGGAGTGGGTAATGAGCAGTTCTTC

v_call: TRBV12-3/TRBV12-4
clone_size: many
d_call: .
j_call: TRBJ2-1
cdr3_aa: CASSPRDSYNEQFF
cdr3_nt: TGTGCCAGCAGTCCGAGAGACAGTTACAATGAGCAGTTCTTC

v_call: TRBV20-1
clone_size: .
d_call: TRBD1
j_call: TRBJ2-5
cdr3_aa: CSAHRQGWGETQYF
cdr3_nt: TGCAGTGCCCATAGACAGGGGTGGGGAGAGACCCAGTACTTC

v_call: TRBV28
clone_size: many
d_call: TRBD2
j_call: TRBJ2-1
cdr3_aa: CASSLAGVRNEQFF
cdr3_nt: TGTGCCAGCAGTCTAGCGGGGGTACGGAATGAGCAGTTCTTC

v_call: TRBV6-1
clone_size: many
d_call: .
j_call: TRBJ1-1
cdr3_aa: CASSEAGDTEAFF
cdr3_nt: TGTGCCAGCAGTGAAGCGGGGGACACTGAAGCTTTCTTT

v_call: TRBV7-9
clone_size: few
d_call: .
j_call: TRBJ2-1
cdr3_aa: CASSSRGGSVSYNEQFF
cdr3_nt: TGTGCCAGCAGCTCTAGAGGTGGTTCGGTCTCCTACAATGAGCAGTTCTTC

v_call: TRBV5-6
clone_size: few
d_call: TRBD1
j_call: TRBJ2-7
cdr3_aa: CASSPPGQGIFEQYF
cdr3_nt: TGTGCCAGCAGCCCGCCGGGACAGGGGATATTCGAGCAGTACTTC

v_call: TRBV18
clone_size: many
d_call: .
j_call: TRBJ2-3
cdr3_aa: CASSPADTQYF
cdr3_nt: TGTGCCAGCTCACCAGCAGATACGCAGTATTTT

v_call: TRBV20-1
clone_size: many
d_call: TRBD1
j_call: TRBJ1-1
cdr3_aa: CSARTVAGGTEAFF
cdr3_nt: TGCAGTGCTAGGACGGTGGCAGGGGGGACTGAAGCTTTCTTT

v_call: TRBV9
clone_size: .
d_call: TRBD1
j_call: TRBJ1-1
cdr3_aa: CASSEEGTANTEAFF
cdr3_nt: TGTGCCAGCAGCGAGGAGGGGACAGCGAACACTGAAGCTTTCTTT

v_call: TRBV12-3/TRBV12-4
clone_size: many
d_call: TRBD1
j_call: TRBJ1-4
cdr3_aa: CASSLGTGRVKELFF
cdr3_nt: TGTGCCAGCAGTTTGGGGACAGGCAGGGTAAAAGAACTGTTTTTT

v_call: TRBV19
clone_size: many
d_call: .
j_call: TRBJ2-6
cdr3_aa: CAVQDTSLGANVLTF
cdr3_nt: TGTGCCGTGCAGGACACATCACTTGGGGCCAACGTCCTGACTTTC

v_call: TRBV9
clone_size: many
d_call: TRBD1
j_call: TRBJ1-1
cdr3_aa: CASSRLAGGATMHTEAFF
cdr3_nt: TGTGCCAGCAGCAGACTTGCAGGGGGAGCAACTATGCACACTGAAGCTTTCTTT

v_call: TRBV6-6
clone_size: .
d_call: .
j_call: TRBJ2-7
cdr3_aa: CASSWATDEQYF
cdr3_nt: TGTGCCAGCAGCTGGGCTACCGACGAGCAGTACTTC

v_call: TRBV10-3
clone_size: .
d_call: .
j_call: TRBJ2-7
cdr3_aa: CAISTQGTTYEQYF
cdr3_nt: TGTGCCATCAGCACACAGGGTACCACCTACGAGCAGTACTTC

v_call: TRBV5-1
clone_size: few
d_call: .
j_call: TRBJ1-2
cdr3_aa: CASSLERVSYGYTF
cdr3_nt: TGCGCCAGCAGCTTGGAGCGAGTGAGCTATGGCTACACCTTC